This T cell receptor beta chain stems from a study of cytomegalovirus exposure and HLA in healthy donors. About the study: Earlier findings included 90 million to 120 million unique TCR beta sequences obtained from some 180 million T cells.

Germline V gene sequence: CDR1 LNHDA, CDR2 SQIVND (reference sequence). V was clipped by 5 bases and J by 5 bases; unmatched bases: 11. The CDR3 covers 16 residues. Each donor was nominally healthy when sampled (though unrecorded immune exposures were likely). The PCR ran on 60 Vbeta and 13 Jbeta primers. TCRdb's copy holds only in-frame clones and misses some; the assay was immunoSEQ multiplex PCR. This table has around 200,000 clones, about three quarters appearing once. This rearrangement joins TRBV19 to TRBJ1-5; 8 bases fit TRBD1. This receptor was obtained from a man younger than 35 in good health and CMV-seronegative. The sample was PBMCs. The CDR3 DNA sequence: TGTGCCAGTAGTTACACCCCGGGACAGGCCGATCAGCCCCAGCATTTT. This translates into CASSYTPGQADQPQHF.